These 11 T cell receptor beta chains came from one sample sequenced in a study of cytomegalovirus exposure and HLA in healthy donors. Data came from immunoSEQ multiplex PCR; TCRdb stores just in-frame clones and leaves some out. The table has 250,000 to 300,000 clones, around 87% seen once. Sequencing was performed on PBMCs. The receptors derive from a woman younger than 30 in good health and CMV-seronegative.

The chain employs TRBV13 and TRBJ2-3; D may be TRBD2 (7 bases). CDR1 and CDR2 (germline): PRHDT, FYEKMQ (reference sequence). The CDR3 extends over 17 amino acids. The ends were cut back, 3 bases at V and 3 bases at J, with 19 bases in the middle. This CDR3 is CASSFTSLGGPTDTQYF. The CDR3 DNA reads TGTGCCAGCAGCTTCACATCCTTGGGGGGGCCGACAGATACGCAGTATTTT.

This clone is a singleton in its sample. This chain uses TRBV5-6 with TRBJ2-1; 15 bases fit TRBD2. The germline V gene encodes CDR1 SGHDT and CDR2 YYEEEE. V lost 4 bases to trimming and J lost 6 bases; unmatched junction nucleotides: 2. There are 15 residues in the CDR3. The CDR3 is CASSPGLAGGNEQFF. CDR3 nucleotide sequence: TGTGCCAGCAGCCCGGGACTAGCGGGGGGCAATGAGCAGTTCTTC. The full variable domain, in which reference TRBV5-6 and TRBJ2-1 provide the parts outside the CDR3, is DAGVTQSPTHLIKTRGQQVTLRCSPKSGHDTVSWYQQALGQGPQFIFQYYEEEERQRGNFPDRFSGHQFPNYSSELNVNALLLGDSALYLCASSPGLAGGNEQFFGPGTRLTVL.

V is TRBV5-5 and J is TRBJ2-7; 7 bases match TRBD1. V shed 4 bases and J 1 base; nucleotides not matched to a gene: 8. The V gene's germline CDR1 is SGHKS and CDR2 YYEKEE (reference sequence). The CDR3 is 15 amino acids. In nucleotides, the CDR3 is TGTGCCAGCAGCCCGTCTGGACAGGCTTCCTACGAGCAGTACTTC. It codes for CASSPSGQASYEQYF.

The chain combines TRBV7-3 with TRBJ2-3; 14 bases are a match to TRBD2. The CDR3 covers 15 residues. Germline loops: CDR1 SGHTA, CDR2 FQGTGA. V dropped 3 bases and J dropped 4; count of bases not matched to a gene: 0. CDR3 in DNA: TGTGCCAGCAGCTTGACTAGCGGGAGGGCAGATACGCAGTATTTT. Its translation: CASSLTSGRADTQYF.

The sample holds one count of this clone. The V gene is TRBV7-9, the J gene TRBJ2-2; possible D gene TRBD2, 5 bases. Per germline, CDR1 SEHNR and CDR2 FQNEAQ (reference sequence). This CDR3 has 15 amino acids. V gave up 6 bases and J gave up 4 bases, with 15 bases separating them. The CDR3 DNA reads TGTGCCAGCAGAAAGGACTTCGGGCGCACCGGGGAGCTGTTTTTT. It is translated as CASRKDFGRTGELFF.

The chain carries TRBV7-6 and TRBJ2-5, with 7 positions matching TRBD2. V lost 5 bases and J lost 2; bases outside the gene matches: 11. The V gene's germline CDR1 is SGHVS and CDR2 FNYEAQ. The length of the CDR3 is 16 residues. The CDR3 DNA sequence: TGTGCCAGCAGCCAAGGACTAGTCCCCAGACAAGAGACCCAGTACTTC. It is translated as CASSQGLVPRQETQYF.

The chain joins TRBV9 to TRBJ1-1; no reliable D call. The ends were cut back, 3 bases at V and 6 bases at J, with 21 bases in the middle. This CDR3 is built from 16 residues. Germline CDR1 and CDR2: SGDLS and YYNGEE. The CDR3, as DNA: TGTGCCAGCAGCGCCCGCAGTGAGGGAGAGGGTCCTGAAGCTTTCTTT. It translates to CASSARSEGEGPEAFF.

The J gene is TRBJ2-3, the V gene TRBV4-3; D remains ambiguous. Trimming shortened V by 0 bases and J by 10 bases, and 5 bases separated the two germline ends. The CDR3 has 11 amino acids. The germline V gene has CDR1 LGHNA and CDR2 YSLEER. CDR3 region: CASSQDGPQYF. The DNA for the CDR3 is TGCGCCAGCAGCCAAGATGGGCCGCAGTATTTT.

The chain carries TRBV29-1 and TRBJ2-2; possibly TRBD1 for D (6 bases). The germline CDR1 and CDR2 sequences are SQVTM and ANQGSEA. V lost 4 bases, J lost 3 bases, and 15 bases lay in between. The CDR3 has 15 amino acids. As DNA, the CDR3 is TGCAGCGTTGGTGGCAGGGGCCAACACACCGGGGAGCTGTTTTTT. Protein: CSVGGRGQHTGELFF.

The chain couples TRBV7-2 to TRBJ2-7, with TRBD1 matching over 8 bases. The germline gives CDR1 SGHTA, CDR2 FQGNSA. The CDR3 is 13 residues long. Trimming cost V 5 bases and J 4 bases; bases outside gene matches: 4. The CDR3: CASSRQGRYEQYF. The CDR3 DNA sequence: TGTGCCAGCAGCAGACAGGGGAGATACGAGCAGTACTTC.

The chain combines TRBV9 with TRBJ1-3; D not resolved. V lost 0 bases, J lost 0 bases, and 7 bases lay in between. This CDR3 region has 15 residues. Germline CDR1 reads SGDLS; CDR2 reads YYNGEE. The CDR3 region is CASSVAGNSGNTIYF. CDR3 coding DNA: TGTGCCAGCAGCGTAGCGGGGAACTCTGGAAACACCATATATTTT.